The 11 T cell receptor beta chains in this list originate from one sample, sequenced in a study of identical twins. TCRdb reanalysed the 5' RACE reads using MiXCR and keeps one entry per CDR3 protein. The sample has around 1.7 million distinct CDR3 sequences; about 32% are singletons. The sequenced material came from cord blood. The receptors shown here come from a newborn girl in good health.

This clonotype was counted only a few times. V is TRBV20-1 and J is TRBJ2-4; tentatively, D is TRBD1 (5 bases). The CDR3 extends over 13 amino acids. The germline V gene has CDR1 DFQATT and CDR2 SNEGSKA (reference sequence). V lost 6 bases to trimming and J lost 2 bases, with 11 bases between them. The CDR3 sequence: CSAPGHTKNIQYF. The CDR3 nucleotides read TGCAGTGCCCCCGGACACACCAAAAACATTCAGTACTTC.

This clonotype was detected a few times. The V and J genes are TRBV20-1 and TRBJ2-7, with D possibly being TRBD1 or TRBD2 (5 bases each). The J call could be wrong; TRBJ2-5 is a better fit for the DNA end. The CDR3 loop spans 13 amino acids. Germline assignment: CDR1 DFQATT and CDR2 SNEGSKA (reference sequence). CDR3 amino acids: CSATFDWGETQYF. The DNA for the CDR3 is TGCAGTGCTACCTTCGATTGGGGGGAGACCCAGTACTTC.

The chain recombines TRBV20-1 with TRBJ2-1, with a weak D call TRBD2 (5 bases). The CDR3 is 10 amino acids. The germline V gene encodes CDR1 DFQATT and CDR2 SNEGSKA (reference sequence). V was trimmed by 5 bases and J by 10 bases, leaving 9 bases between them. CDR3 residues: CSAARGEQFF. CDR3 sequence (DNA): TGCAGTGCTGCCCGAGGGGAGCAGTTCTTC.

This clonotype has just a few counts. The chain joins TRBV6-2 or TRBV6-3 to TRBJ2-1; 7 bases are shared with TRBD2. CDR3 length: 18 residues. The germline V gene encodes CDR1 MNHEY and CDR2 SVGEGT. The V segment lost 2 bases and the J segment 4 bases; nucleotides outside the gene matches: 14. The CDR3 DNA reads TGTGCCAGCAGTTACCCGAAGGAAGCGGGGACCTCATACAATGAGCAGTTCTTC. Protein product: CASSYPKEAGTSYNEQFF.

The rearrangement links TRBV4-2 to TRBJ2-2, with 7 positions matching TRBD2. This CDR3 has 18 amino acids. V lost 3 bases and J lost 7; bases outside the gene matches: 17. The germline CDR1 and CDR2 sequences are LGHNA and YNFKEQ. CDR3 in amino acids: CASSHPESGLVDFGELFF. The DNA of the CDR3 is TGTGCCAGCAGCCACCCCGAGTCAGGACTAGTGGACTTCGGGGAGCTGTTTTTT.

The chain has TRBV24-1 and TRBJ2-7; 7 positions agree with TRBD2. The V gene end was trimmed by 2 bases and the J gene end by 2 bases; junction bases not matched to a gene: 11. The CDR3 totals 17 residues. Per the germline V gene, CDR1 is KGHDR and CDR2 is SFDVKD. The CDR3 loop reads CATSDSSSGSDPYEQYF. For the CDR3, the DNA is TGTGCCACCAGTGATTCATCTAGCGGTTCCGACCCCTACGAGCAGTACTTC.

This chain connects TRBV4-1 to TRBJ2-1, with D perhaps matching TRBD1 or TRBD2 (6 bases each). Germline-derived CDR1 and CDR2 are MGHRA and YSYEKL. Between the trimmed V and J ends, which lost 0 bases and 5 bases, there was a span of 11 bases. The CDR3 consists of 15 residues. The CDR3 loop reads CASSQDWRDNNEQFF. As DNA, the CDR3 is TGCGCCAGCAGCCAAGATTGGCGGGACAACAATGAGCAGTTCTTC.

This chain links TRBV12-3 or TRBV12-4 with TRBJ2-2; maybe TRBD1 (5 bases). The CDR3 is 15 amino acids. V was trimmed by 1 base and J by 3 bases, leaving 9 bases between them. CDR3 sequence reads: CASSLEQGYTGELFF. DNA for the CDR3: TGTGCCAGCAGTTTAGAGCAGGGCTACACCGGGGAGCTGTTTTTT.

The gene calls are TRBV2 and TRBJ2-7, with D perhaps TRBD1 (6 bases). The CDR3 runs 13 residues. Deletions cut 6 bases from V and 2 bases from J, with 11 bases between. In germline, CDR1 is SNHLY, CDR2 FYNNEI. CDR3 nucleotides: TGTGCCAGCAGGCTCCGGGACACCTACGAGCAGTACTTC. Translating gives CASRLRDTYEQYF.

The table lists this clonotype with many counts. This chain links TRBV27 with TRBJ1-2, with 7 bases matching TRBD1. CDR3 length equals 14 residues. Losses at the gene ends were 6 bases for V and 5 bases for J; bases not matched to a gene: 9. CDR1 is MNHEY and CDR2 is SMNVEV in the germline V gene (reference sequence). The CDR3 protein is CASSRDRELYGYTF. The DNA of the CDR3 is TGTGCCAGCAGCCGGGACAGAGAACTTTATGGCTACACCTTC.

J is TRBJ2-3 and V is TRBV2; D is undetermined. This CDR3 is 14 amino acids long. Between the trimmed V and J ends, which lost 5 bases and 3 bases, there was a span of 12 bases. Germline CDR1 and CDR2: SNHLY and FYNNEI. Here the CDR3 DNA reads TGTGCCAGCAGTACTTTGGGCAGGACAGATACGCAGTATTTT. It specifies CASSTLGRTDTQYF.